This T cell receptor beta chain was obtained from a study of blood T cell repertoires in COVID-19. The data were produced by immunoSEQ multiplex PCR, yet TCRdb's version contains in-frame clones alone and is incomplete. Here the sample spans around 200,000 clones, about 86% being singletons. Sequencing was performed on peripheral blood. The clonotype was recovered from a man in his fifties or sixties with active or convalescent COVID-19.

The CDR3 DNA is TGTGCCAGTAGTACCCCCAGACAGGGTGGGAGCACCGGGGAGCTGTTTTTT. It is translated as CASSTPRQGGSTGELFF. This chain links TRBV19 with TRBJ2-2; 7 bases match TRBD1. This CDR3 has 17 residues. Germline CDR1 is LNHDA and CDR2 is SQIVND (reference sequence). V was pared by 4 bases and J by 4 bases, with 12 bases of the junction left unmatched.